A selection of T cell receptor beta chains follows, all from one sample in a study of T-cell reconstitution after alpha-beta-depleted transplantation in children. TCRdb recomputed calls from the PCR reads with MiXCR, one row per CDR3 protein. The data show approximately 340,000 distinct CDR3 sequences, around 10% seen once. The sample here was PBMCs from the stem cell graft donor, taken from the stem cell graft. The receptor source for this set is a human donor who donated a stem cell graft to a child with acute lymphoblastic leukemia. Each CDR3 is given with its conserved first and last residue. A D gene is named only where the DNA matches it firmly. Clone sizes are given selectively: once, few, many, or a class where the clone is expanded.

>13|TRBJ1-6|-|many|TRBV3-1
CASSQDGNSPLHF
TGTGCCAGCAGCCAAGACGGTAATTCACCCCTCCACTTT
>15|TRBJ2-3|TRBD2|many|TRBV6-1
CASNARGRATDTQYF
TGTGCCAGTAACGCTAGAGGGAGGGCCACAGATACGCAGTATTTT
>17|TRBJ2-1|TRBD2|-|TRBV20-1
CSAKGLAGERYYNEQFF
TGCAGTGCTAAGGGGCTAGCGGGAGAAAGGTACTACAATGAGCAGTTCTTC
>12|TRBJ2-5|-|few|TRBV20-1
CSAKLVQETQYF
TGCAGTGCTAAGCTAGTTCAAGAGACCCAGTACTTC
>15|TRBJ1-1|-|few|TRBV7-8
CASSLEPAVGSEAFF
TGTGCCAGCAGCTTAGAGCCGGCCGTAGGGTCCGAAGCTTTCTTT
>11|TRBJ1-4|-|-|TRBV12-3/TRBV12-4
CASSLVGTLFF
TGTGCCAGCAGTTTAGTGGGAACACTGTTTTTT
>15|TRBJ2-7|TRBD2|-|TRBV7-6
CASSRVGLANSEQYF
TGTGCCAGCAGCCGCGTGGGACTAGCGAACTCCGAGCAGTACTTC
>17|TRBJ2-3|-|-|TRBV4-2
CASSQGPGLSPTDTQYF
TGTGCCAGCAGCCAGGGCCCGGGACTCAGCCCCACAGATACGCAGTATTTT
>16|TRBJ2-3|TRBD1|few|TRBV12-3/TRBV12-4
CASSLLRQGVVDTQYF
TGTGCCAGCAGTCTGCTCCGACAGGGGGTTGTAGATACGCAGTATTTT
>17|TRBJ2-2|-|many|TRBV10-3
CAIKGGSAFANTGELFF
TGTGCCATCAAAGGAGGGAGTGCCTTCGCGAACACCGGGGAGCTGTTTTTT
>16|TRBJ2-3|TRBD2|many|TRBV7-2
CASSLGLALSTDTQYF
TGTGCCAGCAGCTTAGGACTAGCCCTTAGCACAGATACGCAGTATTTT
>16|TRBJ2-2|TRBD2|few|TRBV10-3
CAIRDGLAGETGELFF
TGTGCCATCAGGGACGGACTAGCGGGAGAGACCGGGGAGCTGTTTTTT
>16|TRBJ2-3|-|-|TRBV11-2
CASSILRGGGADTQYF
TGTGCCAGCAGCATATTAAGGGGGGGAGGGGCAGATACGCAGTATTTT
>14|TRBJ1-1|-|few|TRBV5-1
CASSPHLGATEAFF
TGCGCCAGCAGCCCCCACCTTGGGGCAACTGAAGCTTTCTTT
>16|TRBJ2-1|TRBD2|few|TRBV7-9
CASSLRVREPYNEQFF
TGTGCCAGCAGCTTAAGGGTGCGGGAGCCCTACAATGAGCAGTTCTTC
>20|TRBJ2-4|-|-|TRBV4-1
CASSQERGQITSLAKNIQYF
TGCGCCAGCAGCCAAGAGCGGGGACAGATTACCTCTCTAGCCAAAAACATTCAGTACTTC
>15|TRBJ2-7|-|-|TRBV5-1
CASSANREMKNEQYF
TGCGCCAGCAGCGCCAACAGGGAGATGAAAAACGAGCAGTACTTC
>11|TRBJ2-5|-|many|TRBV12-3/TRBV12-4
CASTRLGTQYF
TGTGCCAGCACCCGGCTGGGAACCCAGTACTTC
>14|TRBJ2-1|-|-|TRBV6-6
CASSRVTGHNEQFF
TGTGCCAGCAGTAGGGTCACAGGTCACAATGAGCAGTTCTTC
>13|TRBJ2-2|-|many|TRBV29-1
CSVNGPNTGELFF
TGCAGCGTTAACGGGCCCAACACCGGGGAGCTGTTTTTT
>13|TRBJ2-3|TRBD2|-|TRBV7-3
CASSREAADTQYF
TGTGCCAGCAGCCGGGAGGCGGCAGATACGCAGTATTTT
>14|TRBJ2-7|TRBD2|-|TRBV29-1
CSVAWGTRTYEQYF
TGCAGCGTTGCCTGGGGGACTAGGACCTACGAGCAGTACTTC
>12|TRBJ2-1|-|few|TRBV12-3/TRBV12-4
CASSQDAYEQFF
TGTGCCAGCAGCCAGGACGCTTATGAGCAGTTCTTC
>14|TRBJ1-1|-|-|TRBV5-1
CASSFDRLNTEAFF
TGCGCCAGCAGCTTTGACAGACTGAACACTGAAGCTTTCTTT
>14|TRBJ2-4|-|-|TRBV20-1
CSARGGGGKNIQYF
TGCAGTGCTAGGGGCGGCGGTGGCAAAAACATTCAGTACTTC
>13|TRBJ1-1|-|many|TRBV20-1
CSAPRDSYTEAFF
TGCAGTGCTCCCCGAGACAGCTACACTGAAGCTTTCTTT
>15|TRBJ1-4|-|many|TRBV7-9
CASSRMDTSNEKLFF
TGTGCCAGCAGCCGAATGGACACGTCTAATGAAAAACTGTTTTTT
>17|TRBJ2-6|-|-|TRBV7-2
CASSLRQSSSGANVLTF
TGTGCCAGCAGCTTAAGGCAGTCTAGCTCTGGGGCCAACGTCCTGACTTTC
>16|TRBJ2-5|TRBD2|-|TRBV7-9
CASSLGLALLQATQYF
TGTGCCAGCAGCTTAGGACTAGCGCTCCTCCAAGCGACCCAGTACTTC
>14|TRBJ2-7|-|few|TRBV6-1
CASIGRESPYEQYF
TGTGCCAGCATTGGCAGGGAATCCCCCTACGAGCAGTACTTC
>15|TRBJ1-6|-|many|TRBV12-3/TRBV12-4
CASSLGLPLSSPLHF
TGTGCCAGCAGTTTAGGGCTTCCCCTGAGTTCACCCCTCCACTTT
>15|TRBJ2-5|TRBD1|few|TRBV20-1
CSATGTGSNWETQYF
TGCAGTGCTACCGGGACAGGGAGTAATTGGGAGACCCAGTACTTC
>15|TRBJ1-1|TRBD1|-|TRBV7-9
CASSAGQGMGTEAFF
TGTGCCAGCAGCGCGGGACAGGGGATGGGCACTGAAGCTTTCTTT
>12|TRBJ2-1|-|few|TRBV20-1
CSAEMTGNEQFF
TGCAGTGCGGAGATGACCGGCAATGAGCAGTTCTTC
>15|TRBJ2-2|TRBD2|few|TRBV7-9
CASSQAGGSPGELFF
TGTGCCAGCAGTCAAGCGGGCGGGAGTCCCGGGGAGCTGTTTTTT
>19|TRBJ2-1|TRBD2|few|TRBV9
CASSVEPTLGSGSYNEQFF
TGTGCCAGCAGCGTAGAACCCACCTTGGGTAGCGGGAGCTACAATGAGCAGTTCTTC
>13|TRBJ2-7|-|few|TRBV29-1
CSVDSGSGYEQYF
TGCAGCGTTGATTCTGGTTCCGGCTACGAGCAGTACTTC
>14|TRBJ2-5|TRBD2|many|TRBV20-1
CSARDPSGKETQYF
TGCAGTGCTAGAGATCCCAGCGGGAAAGAGACCCAGTACTTC
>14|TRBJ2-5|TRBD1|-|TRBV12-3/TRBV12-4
CASSSRQGLETQYF
TGTGCCAGCAGTTCGAGACAGGGTTTAGAGACCCAGTACTTC
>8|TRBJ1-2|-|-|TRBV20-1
CSARGYTF
TGCAGTGCTAGAGGCTACACCTTC
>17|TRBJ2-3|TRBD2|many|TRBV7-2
CASSFVAGGISTDTQYF
TGTGCCAGCAGCTTCGTAGCGGGAGGGATAAGCACAGATACGCAGTATTTT
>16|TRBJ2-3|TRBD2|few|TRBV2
CASKLAGGASTDTQYF
TGTGCCAGCAAACTAGCGGGAGGAGCTAGCACAGATACGCAGTATTTT
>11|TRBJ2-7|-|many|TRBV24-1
CATSDLNEQYF
TGTGCCACCAGTGATTTAAACGAGCAGTACTTC
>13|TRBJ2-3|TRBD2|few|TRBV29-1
CSAEAGVSDTQYF
TGCAGCGCTGAAGCGGGAGTGTCAGATACGCAGTATTTT
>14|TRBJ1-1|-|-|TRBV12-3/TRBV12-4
CASSPPTVNTEAFF
TGTGCCAGCAGTCCTCCGACGGTGAACACTGAAGCTTTCTTT
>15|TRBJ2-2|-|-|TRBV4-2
CASSQGGANTGELFF
TGTGCCAGCAGCCAAGGAGGTGCGAACACCGGGGAGCTGTTTTTT
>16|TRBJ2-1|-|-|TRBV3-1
CASSHGGARQYNEQFF
TGTGCCAGCAGCCATGGCGGCGCGAGGCAATACAATGAGCAGTTCTTC
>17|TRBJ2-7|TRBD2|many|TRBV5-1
CASTVRDIGSGSYEQYF
TGCGCCAGCACCGTGAGGGACATCGGTAGCGGGAGCTACGAGCAGTACTTC
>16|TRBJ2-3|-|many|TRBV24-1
CATSDPNGWGKDTQYF
TGTGCCACCAGTGACCCCAACGGGTGGGGGAAAGATACGCAGTATTTT
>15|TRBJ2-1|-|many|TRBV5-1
CASSLGASVYNEQFF
TGCGCCAGCAGCTTGGGGGCTAGCGTCTACAATGAGCAGTTCTTC